This TCR beta chain was captured by sequencing in a study of blood T cells in healthy people across ages. The CDR3 contains 17 residues. V was pared by 2 bases and J by 0 bases, with 13 bases between. Germline lookup yields CDR1 ENHRY and CDR2 SYGVKD. For the second PCR, which ran for roughly 7 to 11 cycles, a sample-barcoded 5' primer and a J-beta primer mix were used. TCRdb reprocessed the 5' RACE reads via MiXCR and lists one record per CDR3 protein. The sample has about 1.4 million distinct CDR3 sequences, approximately 59% seen once. The chain is built from TRBV10-3 and TRBJ2-2, with D perhaps being TRBD1 or TRBD2 (5 bases each). The TCR sequence derives from a man aged 18 to 30 in good health. Sequencing was performed on blood. The CDR3 DNA sequence: TGTGCCATCAGTGAGACTAGACAGACGACGAACACCGGGGAGCTGTTTTTT. It translates to CAISETRQTTNTGELFF.